The 27 T cell receptor beta chains given below trace back to one sample, sequenced in a study of T cell repertoires in cytomegalovirus infection. These receptors lack a known antigen. TCRdb ran MiXCR on the reads and lists one entry per CDR3 protein. The sample lists about a million distinct CDR3 sequences; approximately 31% were seen once. Here the sequenced sample was cultured CD8+ T cells from PBMCs, taken from culture after CMV antigen stimulation. The receptors here all came from a human donor in good health (CMV status not recorded). Some clones in this sample may be carry-over from other donors' samples.

This clonotype was seen a few times. The rearrangement links TRBV7-9 to TRBJ2-3; D perhaps matches TRBD1 (6 bases). The ends were cut back, 5 bases at V and 6 bases at J, with 15 bases in the middle. Germline values: CDR1 SEHNR, CDR2 FQNEAQ (reference sequence). The CDR3 totals 14 residues. The CDR3 is CASSQGFGLDTQYF. The CDR3 coding sequence is TGTGCCAGCAGCCAGGGGTTTGGTTTGGATACGCAGTATTTT. Based on the CDR3 plus reference TRBV7-9 and TRBJ2-3, the full variable domain is DTGVSQNPRHKITKRGQNVTFRCDPISEHNRLYWYRQTLGQGPEFLTYFQNEAQLEKSRLLSDRFSAERPKGSFSTLEIQRTEQGDSAMYLCASSQGFGLDTQYFGPGTRLTVL.

Note on this clonotype: It may be a read error: a sequence one base away is much more abundant. V usage is TRBV7-6 and J usage is TRBJ2-5, with TRBD2 matching 10 bases. The CDR3 is made up of 17 amino acids. Trimming took 5 bases from V and 0 from J; bases not matched to a gene: 9. The germline CDR1 and CDR2 sequences are SGHVS and FNYEAQ. The CDR3 protein is CASSPTSGVSYQETQYF. Written as DNA, the CDR3 is TGTGCCAGCAGCCCCACTAGCGGGGTATCGTACCAAGAGACCCAGTACTTC.

On this clonotype: Compared with germline, one end of the junction differs, possibly owing to a read error. V gene TRBV7-2 combines with J gene TRBJ2-5; D is perhaps TRBD1 (6 bases). This CDR3 spans 14 amino acids. Per germline, CDR1 SGHTA and CDR2 FQGNSA. CDR3 loop: CASSYPGQQESQYF. CDR3 bases: TGTGCCAGCAGCTACCCTGGACAGCAAGAGTCCCAGTACTTC.

V and J are TRBV5-1 and TRBJ1-1; D gene unclear. The CDR3 covers 14 residues. V was clipped by 4 bases and J by 0 bases, with 10 bases between them. From germline, CDR1 is SGHRS and CDR2 YFSETQ. CDR3 DNA sequence: TGCGCCAGCAGCCCCGCGGGGATGAACACTGAAGCTTTCTTT. This codes for CASSPAGMNTEAFF.

The chain recombines TRBV6-6 with TRBJ2-1, with D hard to call. V was pared by 7 bases and J by 6 bases, with 16 bases between. Germline-derived CDR1 and CDR2 are MNHNY and SVGAGI (reference sequence). The CDR3 spans 14 residues. In nucleotides, the CDR3 is TGTGCCAGCACCGAGCCCGGAACAGTCAATGAGCAGTTCTTC. Its protein is CASTEPGTVNEQFF.

This clonotype was observed a few times. V usage is TRBV7-8 and J usage is TRBJ1-2, with D unclear. CDR1 is SGHVS and CDR2 is FQNEAQ in the germline V gene. The CDR3 has 14 amino acids. Trimming cost V 7 bases and J 5 bases, with 17 bases left between them. CDR3 loop: CASTSTEFWYGYTF. CDR3 sequence (DNA): TGTGCCAGCACTTCAACAGAGTTCTGGTATGGCTACACCTTC.

The chain employs TRBV7-9 and TRBJ2-7, with a possible D match to TRBD1 (6 bases). Germline CDR1 and CDR2: SEHNR and FQNEAQ (reference sequence). The CDR3 is 12 residues long. Trimming left V 4 bases short and J 5 bases short, with 9 bases between. The CDR3 region is CASSSRGNEQYV. The CDR3 DNA is TGTGCCAGCAGCTCCAGGGGAAACGAGCAGTACGTC.

This clonotype was found a few times. The chain has TRBV24-1 and TRBJ1-5; D not certain. Trimming cost V 7 bases and J 2 bases, with 8 bases left between them. This CDR3 contains 13 residues. Germline V gives CDR1 KGHDR, CDR2 SFDVKD. CDR3 sequence reads: CATRGGGNQPQHF. CDR3 bases: TGTGCCACCAGAGGAGGTGGCAATCAGCCCCAGCATTTT.

This chain joins TRBV7-9 and TRBJ1-2, with 7 bases identical to TRBD1. CDR3 length: 16 amino acids. The V and J ends lost 5 bases and 4 bases, in that order; junction bases with no gene match: 13. Germline V gene lookup returns CDR1 SEHNR and CDR2 FQNEAQ (reference sequence). This CDR3 reads CASSETTGYLVYGYTF. The CDR3 DNA follows: TGTGCCAGCAGCGAGACGACAGGGTATTTGGTCTATGGCTACACCTTC.

V is TRBV7-8 and J is TRBJ2-7, with D perhaps matching TRBD2 (6 bases). The CDR3 has 11 amino acids. The V and J ends lost 5 bases and 8 bases respectively, with 10 bases between them. The V gene's germline CDR1 is SGHVS and CDR2 FQNEAQ. In DNA form, the CDR3 reads TGTGCCAGCAGCCCCGGGACTCAGCAGTACTTC. Translating it yields CASSPGTQQYF.

The chain couples TRBV5-5 to TRBJ2-2; 8 bases agree with TRBD1. Germline assignment: CDR1 SGHKS and CDR2 YYEKEE (reference sequence). V was clipped by 3 bases and J by 3 bases; unmatched bases: 4. CDR3 length: 15 amino acids. CDR3 sequence reads: CASSWNRGDTGELFF. For the CDR3, the DNA is TGTGCCAGCAGCTGGAACAGGGGGGACACCGGGGAGCTGTTTTTT.

This chain joins TRBV29-1 and TRBJ2-1, with no clear D. CDR1 and CDR2 (germline): SQVTM, ANQGSEA. V dropped 3 bases and J dropped 15 bases, with 12 bases sitting between them. The CDR3 has 10 residues. CDR3 in amino acids: CSVDEGARFF. The CDR3 bases are TGCAGCGTTGATGAAGGTGCTCGGTTCTTC.

The table lists this clonotype with a few counts. CDR3 sequence reads: CASSLGGRGVNQPQHF. The CDR3 bases are TGTGCCAGCAGTTTAGGCGGCAGGGGGGTGAATCAGCCCCAGCATTTT. The rearrangement links TRBV27 to TRBJ1-5; 7 bases line up with TRBD1. Germline-derived CDR1 and CDR2 are MNHEY and SMNVEV (reference sequence). The CDR3 spans 16 residues. The J segment lost 4 bases and the V segment lost 2 bases, leaving 8 bases of the junction unmatched.

In the case of this clonotype: This could be a read error, since a much larger clone is one nucleotide away. Because the CDR3 is missing its conserved closing phenylalanine or tryptophan, this is likely a read error. The rearrangement uses TRBV7-2 and TRBJ1-6; 7 bases align to TRBD1. Trimming removed 7 bases from V and 0 bases from J; junction bases left unmatched: 9. The CDR3 is 17 residues long. Looked up from germline, CDR1 is SGHTA and CDR2 is FQGNSA. As DNA, the CDR3 is TGTGCCAGCACCCTAGGGGGCGGGAGCTCCTATAATTCACCCCTCCACATT. Its protein product is CASTLGGGSSYNSPLHI.

Worth noting for this clonotype: This may be a read error: a much more frequent sequence differs by one nucleotide. The rearrangement uses TRBV7-2 and TRBJ1-3; D is undetermined. The V gene's germline CDR1 is SGHTA and CDR2 FQGNSA. The CDR3 totals 14 residues. CDR3 coding DNA: TGTGCCTGCAGCCTTAGGGAGACTGGAAACACCATATATTTT. This translates into CACSLRETGNTIYF. The full variable domain, completed using reference TRBV7-2 and TRBJ1-3, is GAGVSQSPSNKVTEKGKDVELRCDPISGHTALYWYRQSLGQGLEFLIYFQGNSAPDKSGLPSDRFSAERTGGSVSTLTIQRTQQEDSAVYLCACSLRETGNTIYFGEGSWLTVV.

This chain links TRBV6-2 or TRBV6-3 with TRBJ1-1; no definite D call. Germline V CDR1 and CDR2: MNHEY, SVGEGT. The V gene lost 2 bases and the J gene lost 6 bases, with 7 bases spanning the gap. The CDR3 totals 12 residues. Here the CDR3 DNA reads TGTGCCAGCAGTTACATGGCGGCTGAAGCTTTCTTT. Amino acids: CASSYMAAEAFF.

The chain employs TRBV18 and TRBJ1-1; D is uncertain. The CDR3 extends over 13 amino acids. V was pared by 6 bases and J by 6 bases, with 14 bases between. CDR1 and CDR2 (germline): KGHSH, LQKENI. The CDR3 here is CASSEAIWAEAFF. The CDR3 nucleotides read TGTGCCAGCTCGGAAGCTATCTGGGCTGAAGCTTTCTTT.

The table lists this clonotype with many counts. V usage is TRBV7-3 and J usage is TRBJ1-2, with D possibly matching TRBD1 (5 bases). The germline V gene has CDR1 SGHTA and CDR2 FQGTGA. The CDR3 contains 20 residues. The V gene lost 6 bases and the J gene lost 3 bases, with 32 bases spanning the gap. CDR3 loop: CASRFIREVRRNQLDYGYTF. CDR3 DNA: TGTGCCAGCAGGTTTATCAGGGAAGTACGCAGAAACCAGCTAGACTATGGCTACACCTTC.

The chain recombines TRBV5-4 with TRBJ2-1, with 9 bases fitting TRBD1. The CDR3 covers 11 residues. V shed 3 bases, J shed 14 bases, and the junction held 3 bases outside the gene matches. Germline lookup yields CDR1 SGHNT and CDR2 YYREEE (reference sequence). CDR3 nucleotides: TGTGCCAGCAGCTCCGGACAGGGGAAGTTCTTC. Protein sequence: CASSSGQGKFF.

The chain links TRBV2 to TRBJ2-7, with 7 bases identical to TRBD2. The CDR3 extends over 11 amino acids. The V gene end was trimmed by 8 bases and the J gene end by 6 bases; junction bases not matched to a gene: 4. Per germline, CDR1 SNHLY and CDR2 FYNNEI. CDR3: CASWEGAEQYV. The CDR3 nucleotides read TGTGCCAGCTGGGAGGGAGCCGAGCAGTACGTC.

A few counts support this clonotype. V and J are TRBV6-1 and TRBJ1-5; the D is unclear. Germline CDR1 is MNHNS and CDR2 is SASEGT. V was pared by 4 bases and J by 10 bases, with 20 bases between. This CDR3 spans 15 amino acids. The CDR3 bases are TGTGCCAGCAGTGGATCTCTCGTCGGGAGTCTACCCCAGCATTTT. Amino acids: CASSGSLVGSLPQHF.

This clonotype was seen only a few times. This chain connects TRBV10-3 to TRBJ2-7; D not certain. Trimming cost V 3 bases and J 2 bases, with 5 bases left between them. Germline-derived CDR1 and CDR2 are ENHRY and SYGVKD. The CDR3 is 12 residues long. For the CDR3, the DNA is TGTGCCATCAGTGATTGGCCCTACGAGCAGTACTTC. Its translation: CAISDWPYEQYF.

Points on this clonotype: A much larger clone differs by one base, so this may be a read error. The chain is built from TRBV12-3 or TRBV12-4 and TRBJ1-1; D is ambiguous. This CDR3 has 12 amino acids. The V end was cut by 5 bases, the J end by 4 bases, with 8 bases between. The CDR3 here is CASSPTITEAFF. The CDR3 region has the DNA TGTGCCAGCAGTCCTACGATCACTGAAGCTTTCTTT.

The rearrangement uses TRBV7-3 and TRBJ1-6; a weak D match, TRBD1 (5 bases). The germline gives CDR1 SGHTA, CDR2 FQGTGA. The CDR3 totals 13 residues. V gave up 1 base and J gave up 9 bases, with 7 bases separating them. The CDR3 bases are TGTGCCAGCAGCTTAAATGGGGGTTCACCCCTCCACTTT. Amino acids: CASSLNGGSPLHF.

This chain joins TRBV7-1 and TRBJ2-3; D remains unclear. TRBV7-1 is known as an ORF, though its function is uncertain. This CDR3 has 13 residues. The V gene lost 3 bases and the J gene lost 9 bases, with 13 bases spanning the gap. CDR3 bases: TGTGCCAGCAGCTCCGACCTAGAAAAGACGCAGTATTTT. Protein sequence: CASSSDLEKTQYF.

In its sample, this clonotype was seen a few times. This chain uses TRBV12-5 with TRBJ1-1; 8 bases agree with TRBD1. The CDR3 is made up of 16 amino acids. Per germline, CDR1 LGHNT and CDR2 FRNRAP. J gave up 4 bases and V 1 base, and 8 bases lay outside the gene matches. For the CDR3, the DNA is TGTGCTAGTGGTTTGGCGACAGGGGCCGCGGGCACTGAAGCTTTCTTT. It specifies CASGLATGAAGTEAFF.

There are many counts of this clonotype. The chain carries TRBV7-6 and TRBJ2-7; D might be TRBD1 or TRBD2, each matching 5 bases. Germline V gene lookup returns CDR1 SGHVS and CDR2 FNYEAQ. Deletions cut 5 bases from V and 6 bases from J, with 14 bases between. This CDR3 is built from 13 residues. The chain's CDR3 is CASSSSGAGEQYF. CDR3 nucleotide sequence: TGTGCCAGCAGCAGTTCCGGGGCTGGCGAGCAGTACTTC.